A selection of T cell receptor beta chains follows, all from one sample in a study of read filtering for tumor transcriptome and immune sequencing. TCRdb fed the reads into MiXCR, producing one record per CDR3 protein. The profile shows 93,000 or so distinct CDR3 sequences, about 22% of them singletons. Sequenced input: a population of CD138-negative cells sorted from bone marrow. The receptors shown here come from a donor aged 40 or older with multiple myeloma. CDR3s include the opening cysteine and the closing phenylalanine or tryptophan. The D gene is left open where the match is weak. Not all rows give a size; the values are once, few, many and, for expanded clones, a class.

J,V,D,size,DNA,CDR3
TRBJ1-1,TRBV20-1,TRBD1,many,TGCAGTGCGCCTACAGGGGGCAAGATGAACACTGAAGCTTTCTTT,CSAPTGGKMNTEAFF
TRBJ1-5,TRBV2,TRBD1,many,TGTGCCAGCCGCCTTCGGACAGGTGGGAGCAATCAGCCCCAGCATTTT,CASRLRTGGSNQPQHF
TRBJ2-7,TRBV28,.,.,TGTGCCAGCAGTGTTAGGGGGACAAACATTTACGAGCAGTACTTC,CASSVRGTNIYEQYF
TRBJ1-1,TRBV18,.,.,TGTGCCAGCTCATCCAGGGTGGAAAACACTGAAGCTTTCTTT,CASSSRVENTEAFF
TRBJ2-7,TRBV7-9,.,many,TGTGCCAGCAGCCGATGGGACGGGGTGAGGAGCTCCTACGAGCAGTACTTC,CASSRWDGVRSSYEQYF
TRBJ2-2,TRBV11-2,.,many,TGTGCCAGCAGCTTTAACAGGCTACTCGCGAACACCGGGGAGCTGTTTTTT,CASSFNRLLANTGELFF
TRBJ1-1,TRBV7-9,.,few,TGTGCCAGCAGCTTAGAACAGGTAGGGAACACTGAAGCTTTCTTT,CASSLEQVGNTEAFF
TRBJ1-1,TRBV5-1,TRBD1,many,TGCGCCAGCAGCGTCTCAGGGGGCCCCTTGAACACTGAAGCTTTCTTT,CASSVSGGPLNTEAFF
TRBJ2-3,TRBV20-1,.,few,TGCAGTGCTAGCGGAGCCGTAGATACGCAGTATTTT,CSASGAVDTQYF
TRBJ1-6,TRBV12-3/TRBV12-4,.,.,TGTGCCAGCAGGACAGGTGATTCACCCCTCCACTTT,CASRTGDSPLHF
TRBJ2-3,TRBV20-1,.,many,TGCAGTGCTAGAGATCAGGGCACAGATACGCAGTATTTT,CSARDQGTDTQYF
TRBJ2-3,TRBV19,.,many,TGTGCCAGCTCTACAGACAGCACAGATACGCAGTATTTT,CASSTDSTDTQYF
TRBJ2-3,TRBV5-4,TRBD2,many,TGTGCCAGCAGCTATCCCGGGACTATGACGCAGTATTTT,CASSYPGTMTQYF
TRBJ2-3,TRBV7-9,.,many,TGTGCCAGCAGCGCGCGGGGCCCAGATACGCAGTATTTT,CASSARGPDTQYF
TRBJ2-2,TRBV5-3,.,many,TGTGCCAGAAGCTTTCGGGGGAGGAACGCCGGGGAGCTGTTTTTT,CARSFRGRNAGELFF
TRBJ1-5,TRBV7-2,.,many,TGTGCCAGCAGCTTAGTGCAAAGCAATCAGCCCCAGCATTTT,CASSLVQSNQPQHF
TRBJ1-5,TRBV20-1,.,few,TGCAGTGCTAGATACAGGGCGAGCAATCAGCCCCAGCATTTT,CSARYRASNQPQHF
TRBJ1-1,TRBV20-1,TRBD1,.,TGCAGTGCACAGGAGGCAGGGGGCAACACTGAAGCTTTCTTT,CSAQEAGGNTEAFF
TRBJ1-1,TRBV21-1,.,many,TGTGCCAGCAGCGAGGAGTACGTCAGACTTAACACTGAAGCTTTCTTT,CASSEEYVRLNTEAFF
TRBJ1-1,TRBV10-3,.,many,TGTGCCATCAGTGAGAAAGTTAACACTGAAGCTTTCTTT,CAISEKVNTEAFF
TRBJ1-5,TRBV20-1,.,few,TGCAGTGCTTATCCGGGACGGGGAAATCAGCCCCAGCATTTT,CSAYPGRGNQPQHF
TRBJ1-6,TRBV5-1,.,few,TGCGCCAGCAGCACTGGACATAGAGGTTCACCCCTCCACTTT,CASSTGHRGSPLHF
TRBJ2-3,TRBV27,TRBD2,many,TGTGCCAGCAGTTTATCTTCCCCAGCGGGGGCAGACACAGATACGCAGTATTTT,CASSLSSPAGADTDTQYF
TRBJ1-5,TRBV30,.,.,TGTGCCTGGAAGACAGGCGAGGGGCTTTATAGCAATCAGCCCCAGCATTTT,CAWKTGEGLYSNQPQHF
TRBJ2-2,TRBV5-1,.,many,TGCGCCAGCAGCTTGCGGTCCCAAGGGGACACCGGGGAGCTGTTTTTT,CASSLRSQGDTGELFF
TRBJ1-1,TRBV4-2,.,many,TGTGCCAGCAGCCAAGGATCAGGGTTTGACACTGAAGCTTTCTTT,CASSQGSGFDTEAFF
TRBJ1-2,TRBV6-5,.,many,TGTGCCAGCAGATCCCAGGGGAGAGGCTACACCTTC,CASRSQGRGYTF